This entry lists 25 T cell receptor beta chains sequenced from one sample in a study of PD-1 blockade in classical Hodgkin lymphoma (dated by TCRdb to 2019 to 2021). The time point label, read with the paper, signifies: cycle 1 day 1 (C1D1), immediately before nivolumab initiation. Every trial patient had relapsed following autologous stem cell transplantation, and prior brentuximab vedotin exposure was what differed among cohorts A, B and C. The protocol used for the library was the immunoSEQ multiplex PCR assay. The table comes from immuneACCESS by way of TCRdb, which keeps in-frame sequences with V and J called. Part of the clones is missing from these tables; in studies checked, under half for an unresolved V gene and the rest for unknown reasons. The sample table holds some 100,000 clones, of which around nine tenths were seen once. The top ten clonotypes cover 2.5% to 3.5% of the sample. The sample in question was peripheral blood mononuclear cells (PBMCs), obtained at baseline. Receptors originate from a human donor with classical Hodgkin lymphoma.

This CDR3 reads CASSKLLAVDTQYF. The DNA of the CDR3 is TGTGCCAGTAGTAAGCTGCTAGCAGTAGATACGCAGTATTTT. V usage is TRBV19 and J usage is TRBJ2-3; weak D call: TRBD2 (5 bases). The V and J ends lost 4 bases and 5 bases respectively, with 13 bases between them. The CDR3 loop spans 14 amino acids. Germline V gene sequence: CDR1 LNHDA, CDR2 SQIVND (reference sequence).

J is TRBJ1-1 and V is TRBV28; tentatively, D is TRBD1 (5 bases). There are 17 residues in the CDR3. Per the germline V gene, CDR1 is MDHEN and CDR2 is SYDVKM. V dropped 3 bases and J dropped 4 bases, with 21 bases sitting between them. Here the CDR3 reads CASSFGISWGERTEAFF. CDR3 in DNA: TGTGCCAGCAGTTTTGGTATTTCTTGGGGGGAACGCACTGAAGCTTTCTTT.

This rearrangement joins TRBV5-1 to TRBJ1-2, with D unclear. The V end lost 4 bases, the J end lost 2 bases, and 21 bases lay between the germline ends. Germline V CDR1 and CDR2: SGHRS, YFSETQ. This CDR3 has 17 amino acids. The CDR3 sequence is CASSPRAAENYNYGYTF. In nucleotides, the CDR3 is TGCGCCAGCAGCCCGAGGGCAGCAGAAAACTACAACTATGGCTACACCTTC.

The chain joins TRBV29-1 to TRBJ2-1; 8 bases agree with TRBD2. Germline CDR1 reads SQVTM; CDR2 reads ANQGSEA. This CDR3 spans 15 amino acids. With 6 bases clipped from V and 4 bases from J, the junction kept 11 bases outside the gene matches. The CDR3 loop is CSVRGETSAYNEQFF. DNA for the CDR3: TGCAGCGTGAGAGGCGAGACTAGCGCGTACAATGAGCAGTTCTTC.

The gene calls are TRBV2 and TRBJ1-5, with a possible D match to TRBD1 (5 bases). With 7 bases removed from V and 7 bases from J, the gap between germline ends came to 17 bases. Germline loops: CDR1 SNHLY, CDR2 FYNNEI. The CDR3 contains 14 residues. The DNA for the CDR3 is TGTGCCAGCATGAGTGGCGGTGGGGGGCAGCCCCAGCATTTT. Encoded protein: CASMSGGGGQPQHF.

The J gene is TRBJ1-1, the V gene TRBV27; 9 nucleotides line up with TRBD1. The length of the CDR3 is 14 residues. CDR1 and CDR2 (germline): MNHEY, SMNVEV (reference sequence). The trim removed 3 bases at V and 5 bases at J, leaving 4 bases unmatched. Here the CDR3 reads CASSFLGQGTEAFF. The CDR3 coding sequence is TGTGCCAGCAGTTTTTTAGGACAGGGGACTGAAGCTTTCTTT.

The CDR3 region is CASSLSPGARKLFF. As DNA, the CDR3 is TGTGCCAGCAGTTTATCGCCAGGGGCTAGAAAACTGTTTTTT. The chain has TRBV28 and TRBJ1-4, with D maybe TRBD1 (6 bases). Looked up from germline, CDR1 is MDHEN and CDR2 is SYDVKM. V shed 1 base and J shed 10 bases, with 13 bases lying between them. The CDR3 spans 14 residues.

The chain is built from TRBV28 and TRBJ2-5; D gene uncertain. From germline, CDR1 is MDHEN and CDR2 SYDVKM. The CDR3 sequence is 14 residues long. The V end lost 3 bases, the J end lost 2 bases, and 10 bases lay between the germline ends. CDR3 coding DNA: TGTGCCAGCAGTTTCACGACCGGACAAGAGACCCAGTACTTC. Translated: CASSFTTGQETQYF.

This clone was counted a few times. V is TRBV27 and J is TRBJ2-7; perhaps TRBD2 as D (5 bases). V was shortened by 4 bases and J by 1 base, with 11 bases between the two germline ends. Germline V gene lookup returns CDR1 MNHEY and CDR2 SMNVEV (reference sequence). The CDR3 consists of 14 residues. This CDR3 is CASSYGRGSYEQYF. The CDR3 DNA reads TGTGCCAGCAGTTATGGTCGAGGGTCCTACGAGCAGTACTTC.

The chain has TRBV7-7 and TRBJ2-2; D call uncertain. Germline CDR1 reads SSHAT; CDR2 reads FNYEAQ (reference sequence). Trimming pared 6 bases from V and 7 bases from J, leaving 12 bases between. This CDR3 has 13 residues. The CDR3 spells CASSAPDIGELFF. CDR3 coding DNA: TGTGCCAGCAGTGCGCCAGATATCGGGGAGCTGTTTTTT. The full variable domain, rest sourced from reference TRBV7-7 and TRBJ2-2, is GAGVSQSPRYKVTKRGQDVTLRCDPISSHATLYWYQQALGQGPEFLTYFNYEAQPDKSGLPSDRFSAERPEGSISTLTIQRTEQRDSAMYRCASSAPDIGELFFGEGSRLTVL.

V is TRBV27 and J is TRBJ1-5, with D uncertain. CDR3 length: 15 amino acids. Germline V gives CDR1 MNHEY, CDR2 SMNVEV (reference sequence). V lost 6 bases, J lost 2 bases, and 14 bases lay in between. The CDR3 DNA follows: TGTGCCAGCAGCCCTGACCCCATTGGCAATCAGCCCCAGCATTTT. This translates into CASSPDPIGNQPQHF.

A few counts support this clone. V and J are TRBV7-2 and TRBJ1-5; D is unresolved. CDR1 is SGHTA, CDR2 FQGNSA, per germline. This CDR3 comprises 12 residues. V lost 3 bases and J lost 2, with 2 bases in between. CDR3 coding DNA: TGTGCCAGCAGCTTCGGCAATCAGCCCCAGCATTTT. Translating gives CASSFGNQPQHF.

The rearrangement uses TRBV6-6 and TRBJ1-2, with a weak D call TRBD1 (6 bases). This CDR3 is built from 15 residues. Germline V lookup: CDR1 MNHNY, CDR2 SVGAGI (reference sequence). V was trimmed by 6 bases and J by 4 bases, leaving 18 bases between them. The CDR3 DNA follows: TGTGCCAGCAGCCCCGCTAGGGGGTTAGCCTATGGCTACACCTTC. It encodes CASSPARGLAYGYTF.

The rearrangement links TRBV5-6 to TRBJ2-7; 7 bases map to TRBD2. The CDR3 has 15 residues. Germline lookup yields CDR1 SGHDT and CDR2 YYEEEE. The V gene end was trimmed by 7 bases and the J gene end by 4 bases; junction bases not matched to a gene: 14. CDR3 DNA: TGTGCCAGCCATGGGTCGGGGAGGGGCTGGTACGAGCAGTACTTC. Translating gives CASHGSGRGWYEQYF.

The chain couples TRBV11-2 to TRBJ2-3; D is perhaps TRBD1 (5 bases). The germline gives CDR1 SGHAT, CDR2 FQNNGV. CDR3 size: 12 residues. The V gene lost 6 bases and the J gene lost 2 bases, with 6 bases spanning the gap. CDR3 sequence (DNA): TGTGCCAGCAGGGACAACACAGATACGCAGTATTTT. It is translated as CASRDNTDTQYF.

V and J are TRBV7-9 and TRBJ2-1; D call uncertain. Trimming removed 1 base from V and 0 bases from J, with 7 bases in between. CDR3 length: 15 residues. Germline values: CDR1 SEHNR, CDR2 FQNEAQ (reference sequence). CDR3 sequence: CASSLGGISYNEQFF. Written as DNA, the CDR3 is TGTGCCAGCAGCTTAGGGGGTATCTCCTACAATGAGCAGTTCTTC.

The chain links TRBV9 to TRBJ2-2; 7 positions agree with TRBD1. The CDR3 has 13 amino acids. The germline CDR1 and CDR2 sequences are SGDLS and YYNGEE. The V gene end was trimmed by 5 bases and the J gene end by 6 bases; junction bases not matched to a gene: 4. In DNA, the CDR3 is TGTGCCAGCAGGACACAGGGGTCCGGGGAGCTGTTTTTT. Translated: CASRTQGSGELFF.

The rearrangement joins TRBV5-1 to TRBJ1-4, with 10 bases fitting TRBD1. Trimming took 4 bases from V and 7 from J; bases not matched to a gene: 10. Per the germline V gene, CDR1 is SGHRS and CDR2 is YFSETQ. There are 16 residues in the CDR3. The CDR3 here is CASSITGRQGAEKLFF. CDR3 nucleotides: TGCGCCAGCAGCATCACGGGTCGACAGGGGGCTGAAAAACTGTTTTTT.

V is TRBV19 and J is TRBJ2-1; 10 bases are shared with TRBD2. Trimming cost V 5 bases and J 5 bases; bases outside gene matches: 6. CDR1 LNHDA and CDR2 SQIVND come from the germline V gene (reference sequence). The CDR3 length is 15 residues. CDR3 coding DNA: TGTGCCAGTAGTCTGTCACTAGCGGGAAACAATGAGCAGTTCTTC. It encodes CASSLSLAGNNEQFF.

V usage is TRBV10-3 and J usage is TRBJ2-7; perhaps D is TRBD1 or TRBD2 (6 bases each). CDR1 and CDR2 from the germline V gene are ENHRY and SYGVKD. This CDR3 spans 15 amino acids. The V end lost 4 bases, the J end lost 4 bases, and 17 bases lay between the germline ends. The CDR3 sequence: CAISGGGPTIYEQYF. The CDR3 DNA reads as TGTGCCATCAGTGGAGGGGGGCCGACGATTTACGAGCAGTACTTC.

This rearrangement joins TRBV2 to TRBJ2-3; 12 bases match TRBD2. CDR3 length: 20 residues. Germline V gives CDR1 SNHLY, CDR2 FYNNEI. With V trimmed by 4 bases and J by 1 base, 15 bases remained unmatched. The CDR3 loop reads CASSGDRVLAGGYRTDTQYF. The CDR3 DNA reads TGTGCCAGCAGTGGGGACAGGGTCCTAGCGGGAGGGTACCGCACAGATACGCAGTATTTT.

The chain uses TRBV30 and TRBJ1-2; D is unresolved. Germline V lookup: CDR1 GTSNPN, CDR2 SVGIG (reference sequence). Trimming left V 4 bases short and J 4 bases short, with 13 bases between. CDR3 length: 13 amino acids. CDR3 residues: CAWNAPPAYGYTF. The CDR3 bases are TGTGCCTGGAACGCTCCCCCGGCCTATGGCTACACCTTC.

V is TRBV5-6 and J is TRBJ2-7; 9 nucleotides align to TRBD1. The CDR3 spans 13 residues. After removal of 2 bases from V and 5 bases from J, the junction contained 2 bases not matched to a gene. CDR1 and CDR2 from the germline V gene are SGHDT and YYEEEE. The CDR3 bases are TGTGCCAGCAGCTTCTACAGGGGGCACGAGCAGTACTTC. Residues: CASSFYRGHEQYF.

The chain combines TRBV4-2 with TRBJ1-1; tentatively, D is TRBD1 (5 bases). Deletions cut 0 bases from V and 0 bases from J, with 14 bases between. Looked up from germline, CDR1 is LGHNA and CDR2 is YNFKEQ. There are 17 residues in the CDR3. The CDR3 is CASSQDMVGGVNTEAFF. CDR3 coding DNA: TGTGCCAGCAGCCAAGATATGGTCGGAGGGGTGAACACTGAAGCTTTCTTT.

The V call is TRBV2, the J call TRBJ2-5; D unresolved. V shed 4 bases and J shed 5 bases, with 14 bases lying between them. This CDR3 has 14 residues. Germline V gene sequence: CDR1 SNHLY, CDR2 FYNNEI. CDR3 coding DNA: TGTGCCAGCAGTGTTAACGGTTTCCGGGAGACCCAGTACTTC. Its translation: CASSVNGFRETQYF.